This T cell receptor beta chain was captured by sequencing in a study of T cells in tuberculosis. Study-level results: Active tuberculosis cases were adults; controls were adolescents.

The CDR3 runs to 16 residues. Per germline, CDR1 SGHRS and CDR2 YFSETQ. Sample time point: new active TB diagnosis, blood taken before or within 7 days of starting treatment. Included patients were adults of at least 18, HIV-seronegative, South African. The data were produced by immunoSEQ multiplex PCR, yet TCRdb's version contains in-frame clones alone and is incomplete. Here the sample spans some 34,000 clones, nearly 90% being singletons. Regarding this clone: Its antigen is unknown. The germline gene is not matched at one end of the junction; a read error may be the cause.

Sequenced here: PBMCs, sampled at tuberculosis diagnosis. V and J are TRBV5-1 and TRBJ1-4, with TRBD1 matching 11 bases. The TCR sequence derives from an adult with tuberculosis. The DNA for the CDR3 is TGCGCCAGCAGCTTGGTAGGACAGGGGGCTAACGAAAAACTGTTTTTT. Protein product: CASSLVGQGANEKLFF.